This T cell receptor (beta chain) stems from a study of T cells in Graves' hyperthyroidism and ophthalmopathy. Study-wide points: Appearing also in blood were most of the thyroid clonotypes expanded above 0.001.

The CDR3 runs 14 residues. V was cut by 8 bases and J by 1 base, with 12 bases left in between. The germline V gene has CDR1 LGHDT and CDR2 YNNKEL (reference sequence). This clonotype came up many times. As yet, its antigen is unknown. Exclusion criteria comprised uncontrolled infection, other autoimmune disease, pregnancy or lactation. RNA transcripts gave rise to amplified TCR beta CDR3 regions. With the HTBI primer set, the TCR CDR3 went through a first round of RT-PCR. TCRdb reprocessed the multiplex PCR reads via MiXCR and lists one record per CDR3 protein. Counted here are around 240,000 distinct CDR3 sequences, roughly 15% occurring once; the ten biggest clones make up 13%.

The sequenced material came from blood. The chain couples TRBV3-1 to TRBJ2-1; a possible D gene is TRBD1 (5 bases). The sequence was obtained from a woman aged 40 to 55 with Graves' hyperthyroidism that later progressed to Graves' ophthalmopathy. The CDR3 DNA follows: TGTGCCAGCTCACCCCAGGGTTCCTACAATGAGCAGTTCTTC. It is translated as CASSPQGSYNEQFF.